This T cell receptor beta chain appears in the sequencing data of a study of TET2 disruption in CD19-targeted CAR T cells (dated by TCRdb to 2017 to 2018). Regarding the complete study: The number of samples was determined by the original clinical trial design and by which samples were available, and no additional inclusion criteria were applied. What the authors observed across the whole study: Conclusions about the patient's CAR T cells rested on extensive analysis of a single subject.

The junction shows trimming of 3 bases on V and 5 bases on J, plus 14 bases between the germline ends. Per the germline V gene, KGHSH is the CDR1 and LQKENI is the CDR2. There are 14 amino acids in the CDR3, from cysteine to phenylalanine inclusive. Part of the CDR3 DNA is given, 33 bases translated from base 1. TCR beta chain deep sequencing was performed with the immunoSEQ assay. The authors' analysis ran thus. Only productive TCR beta rearrangements were used to compute clonotype frequencies. This is the immuneACCESS table as TCRdb keeps it, with only in-frame sequences that have V and J called. A part of the clones is gone; compared with another copy, unresolved V genes explain less than half, and the rest is unexplained. V, J and clone size are those of that table, while D and trimming were read from the DNA. The table for this sample shows about 25,000 clones. Together, the top ten hold approximately 2% of the sample.

The intended sense of this specimen's treatment or condition label: autologous CTL019 cells: CD19 CAR with 4-1BB and CD3 zeta domains. TCR zeta and 4-1BB costimulatory signaling domains were incorporated into the CD19 CAR. T cells for CTL019 manufacturing were collected from peripheral blood by leukapheresis. The DNeasy Blood and Tissue Kit was used to extract genomic DNA from pre-infusion T cells, peripheral blood, or sorted post-infusion T cells. On this clone: Its specific antigen is unknown. The missing CDR3 end, 3 residues past where the read stops, is filled in from the germline J gene.

The chain is encoded by TRBV18 joined to TRBJ2-7; 6 matching bases give a weak D call of TRBD2. This receptor was taken from a man between 70 and 80 years old with chronic lymphocytic leukemia. Source: CD8- CAR+ T cells sorted from cultured blood T cells, taken for CD19 CAR T cell therapy. The sample's cell subset or site label, decoded: CD8-negative CAR-positive T cells from the infusion product. Partial CDR3 DNA: TGTGCCAGCTCACCCGCGGGGTCTGTGAACGAG. Translated, it gives CASSPAGSVNE. The whole CDR3 sequence is CASSPAGSVNEQYF. This CDR3, with the reference TRBV18 and TRBJ2-7 proteins standing in past its ends, gives the full variable domain NAGVMQNPRHLVRRRGQEARLRCSPMKGHSHVYWYRQLPEEGLKFMVYLQKENIIDESGMPKERFSAEFPKEGPSILRIQQVVRGDSAAYFCASSPAGSVNEQYFGPGTRLTVT.